The rows below give T cell receptor beta chains drawn from one sample of a study of glioma-infiltrating T cells after dendritic cell vaccination. The assay was immunoSEQ multiplex PCR, and TCRdb's table has in-frame clones only and misses some. The table records around 89,000 clones, just over 85% of them present only once. Sequencing was performed on blood, taken before dendritic cell vaccination. The receptors stem from a human donor with glioblastoma. CDR3s include the opening cysteine and the closing phenylalanine or tryptophan. Each record gives: V gene, J gene, CDR3 protein.

TRBV7-3	TRBJ1-6	CASSLGRQGSSPLHF
TRBV6-5	TRBJ1-5	CASSWSADQPQHF
TRBV7-3	TRBJ2-3	CASSLNIGGLTDTQYF
TRBV25-1	.	CASSESSSGTGYEQYF
TRBV9	TRBJ2-7	CASSEGPGQSSYEQYF
TRBV7-6	TRBJ1-1	CASSQEDRGPTEAFF
TRBV27	TRBJ2-6	CASRTEAFSGANVLTF
TRBV9	TRBJ2-5	CASSVASGGGRETQYF
TRBV9	TRBJ2-5	CASSEPGQETQYF
TRBV9	TRBJ1-2	CASSVASADRVLYGYTF